These 12 T cell receptor beta chains originate from one sample sequenced in a study of cytomegalovirus exposure and HLA in healthy donors. With 60 Vbeta and 13 Jbeta primers, the PCR was carried out. Method: immunoSEQ multiplex PCR; TCRdb's copy keeps in-frame clones and lacks some. The sample records tens of thousands of clones, approximately 76% being singletons. The material sequenced was PBMCs. These receptors came from a man aged 50 to 60 in good health and CMV-seronegative.

Turning to this clone: An end of the junction differs from the germline gene, which may be a read error. The chain combines TRBV7-9 with TRBJ1-2, with D maybe TRBD1 (5 bases). The CDR3 contains 15 residues. Germline assignment: CDR1 SEHNR and CDR2 FQNEAQ (reference sequence). The CDR3 nucleotides are TGTTCCAGCAGCTTAGACCCAGGGTTCGGCTATGGCTACACCTTC. It yields the protein CSSSLDPGFGYGYTF.

This clone has more than one count but fewer than ten. V is TRBV5-6 and J is TRBJ1-2; 10 bases agree with TRBD1. J gave up 5 bases and V 4 bases, and 2 bases lay outside the gene matches. Germline CDR1 and CDR2: SGHDT and YYEEEE. This CDR3 has 13 residues. The CDR3 loop reads CASSQDRGYGYTF. The CDR3 DNA reads as TGTGCCAGCAGCCAGGACAGGGGGTATGGCTACACCTTC. Drawing the rest from reference TRBV5-6 and TRBJ1-2, the complete variable domain is DAGVTQSPTHLIKTRGQQVTLRCSPKSGHDTVSWYQQALGQGPQFIFQYYEEEERQRGNFPDRFSGHQFPNYSSELNVNALLLGDSALYLCASSQDRGYGYTFGSGTRLTVV.

J is TRBJ1-2 and V is TRBV10-2; the match to TRBD1 covers 8 bases. CDR3 length equals 15 residues. V was pared by 3 bases and J by 3 bases, with 6 bases of the junction left unmatched. Germline loops: CDR1 WSHSY, CDR2 SAAADI. As DNA, the CDR3 is TGCGCCAGCAGTGAAGCGGGACAGGCTTACTATGGCTACACCTTC. Translated, it gives CASSEAGQAYYGYTF.

On this clone: This specimen includes other DNA sequences encoding the same CDR3. The rearrangement links TRBV11-2 to TRBJ1-3; D unresolved. In germline, CDR1 is SGHAT, CDR2 FQNNGV. This CDR3 is 14 amino acids long. The V gene lost 3 bases and the J gene lost 2 bases, with 8 bases spanning the gap. The CDR3 loop is CASSFYETGNTIYF. As DNA, the CDR3 is TGTGCCAGCAGCTTCTATGAAACTGGAAACACCATATATTTT.

CDR3 sequence (DNA): TGTGCCAGCAGTTTATTAATGGCAGGGCAGGATGGCTACACCTTC. Amino acids: CASSLLMAGQDGYTF. This chain links TRBV27 with TRBJ1-2; tentative D call: TRBD1 (5 bases). Between the trimmed V and J ends, which lost 1 base and 6 bases, there was a span of 15 bases. Germline V gene data show CDR1 as MNHEY and CDR2 as SMNVEV (reference sequence). There are 15 residues in the CDR3.

V and J are TRBV27 and TRBJ2-7, with D maybe TRBD1 (6 bases). Trimming pared 2 bases from V and 3 bases from J, leaving 17 bases between. Germline loops: CDR1 MNHEY, CDR2 SMNVEV (reference sequence). There are 16 residues in the CDR3. CDR3 sequence reads: CASSLNGQGQGYEQYF. CDR3 nucleotides: TGTGCCAGCAGTTTAAACGGGCAGGGGCAGGGCTACGAGCAGTACTTC.

The chain is built from TRBV10-2 and TRBJ2-7; D gene ambiguous. The CDR3 consists of 12 residues. The germline V and J ends were trimmed by 3 bases and 3 bases, with 6 bases remaining between them. Per the germline V gene, CDR1 is WSHSY and CDR2 is SAAADI. CDR3 sequence reads: CASSDPSYEQYF. The CDR3, as DNA: TGCGCCAGCAGTGATCCCAGCTACGAGCAGTACTTC.

The rearrangement links TRBV2 to TRBJ2-5, with TRBD2 as a possible D gene (6 bases). The DNA end lines up better with TRBJ2-7; the J call may be wrong. The germline gives CDR1 SNHLY, CDR2 FYNNEI. The CDR3 length is 10 residues. CDR3 nucleotide sequence: TGTGCCACCCGGGAGAACGAGCAGTACTTC. This encodes CATRENEQYF.

V gene TRBV5-6 combines with J gene TRBJ2-1; D may be TRBD2 (6 bases). V lost 7 bases and J 10 bases, leaving 15 bases between the germline ends. The CDR3 consists of 12 residues. Germline values: CDR1 SGHDT, CDR2 YYEEEE. The CDR3 loop is CASQAGPGEQFF. The CDR3 DNA reads as TGTGCCAGCCAGGCGGGGCCAGGGGAGCAGTTCTTC.

This clone was counted a single time. The chain combines TRBV27 with TRBJ1-1; 9 nucleotides match TRBD1. CDR3 size: 15 residues. Germline lookup yields CDR1 MNHEY and CDR2 SMNVEV (reference sequence). V shed 5 bases, J shed 2 bases, and the junction held 6 bases outside the gene matches. In DNA, the CDR3 is TGTGCCAGCAGTCCCCGACAGGGGGGAAACACTGAAGCTTTCTTT. It translates to CASSPRQGGNTEAFF.

This chain links TRBV5-1 with TRBJ2-3; 9 nucleotides agree with TRBD2. Germline V gene lookup returns CDR1 SGHRS and CDR2 YFSETQ. Germline trimming cut 0 bases from V and 3 bases from J; bases unmatched to any gene: 5. This CDR3 region has 16 residues. CDR3 nucleotides: TGCGCCAGCAGCTTGGCGAGAAGCGGGGGGACAGATACGCAGTATTTT. It specifies CASSLARSGGTDTQYF.

V and J are TRBV6-5 and TRBJ2-7; D possibly corresponds to TRBD2 (5 bases). CDR1 is MNHEY and CDR2 is SVGAGI in the germline V gene. V lost 0 bases to trimming and J lost 2 bases, with 5 bases between them. The CDR3 covers 13 residues. CDR3 residues: CASSYSEAYEQYF. The CDR3 bases are TGTGCCAGCAGTTACTCGGAGGCCTACGAGCAGTACTTC.